The 4 T cell receptor beta chains listed next were all sequenced from one sample in a study of T cell responses to AZD1222 COVID-19 vaccine. The assay was immunoSEQ multiplex PCR, and TCRdb's table has in-frame clones only and misses some. Altogether under 150,000 clones are present, roughly nine tenths being singletons, with the ten largest covering 25% to 35%. Sequences were derived from peripheral blood, sampled on day 0 of AZD1222 vaccination. The source of these receptors is an adult in good health.

The rearrangement joins TRBV29-1 to TRBJ1-1; TRBD1 matches at 7 bases. Germline CDR1 is SQVTM and CDR2 is ANQGSEA. V lost 5 bases, J lost 0 bases, and 12 bases stayed unmatched. There are 16 residues in the CDR3. The CDR3 DNA sequence: TGCAGCGTTCGACAGGGTGGAGCCCTGATGAACACTGAAGCTTTCTTT. Its translation is CSVRQGGALMNTEAFF.

The rearrangement joins TRBV7-9 to TRBJ2-7, with 10 bases identical to TRBD2. V was pared by 4 bases and J by 0 bases, with 12 bases of the junction left unmatched. CDR1 and CDR2 (germline): SEHNR, FQNEAQ (reference sequence). This CDR3 has 18 amino acids. The CDR3 is CASSSSNGLAVGSYEQYF. DNA of the CDR3: TGTGCCAGCAGCTCATCCAACGGACTAGCGGTCGGCTCCTACGAGCAGTACTTC.

V and J are TRBV2 and TRBJ1-1, with a tentative D call TRBD1 (5 bases). V gave up 7 bases and J gave up 0 bases, with 6 bases separating them. CDR1 SNHLY and CDR2 FYNNEI come from the germline V gene. The CDR3 is made up of 12 amino acids. The CDR3 bases are TGTGCCAGCACACAGGTGAACACTGAAGCTTTCTTT. This sequence encodes CASTQVNTEAFF.

V is TRBV18 and J is TRBJ2-3, with D tentatively TRBD2 (6 bases). Deletions cut 3 bases from V and 4 bases from J, with 14 bases between. CDR1 is KGHSH and CDR2 is LQKENI in the germline V gene. CDR3 length: 15 residues. This CDR3 reads CASSPLEGRADTQYF. CDR3 in DNA: TGTGCCAGCTCACCGTTGGAGGGGCGGGCAGATACGCAGTATTTT.